This TCR beta chain comes out of a study of PD-1 blockade in classical Hodgkin lymphoma. Findings and caveats of the study: A reduction in baseline TCR diversity was reportedly seen in newly diagnosed patients relative to healthy donors.

The CDR3 is 14 residues long. The germline V and J ends were trimmed by 5 bases and 0 bases, with 11 bases remaining between them. Germline lookup yields CDR1 SSHAT and CDR2 FNYEAQ (reference sequence). Worth noting for this clone: Its antigen remains unidentified.

Measured with immunoSEQ multiplex PCR; TCRdb has only the in-frame clones, and not every one. The data contain tens of thousands of clones, around nine tenths of them singletons. The time point is: cycle 4 day 1 (C4D1), after five to seven weeks of nivolumab. Every patient was affected by relapse after autologous stem cell transplantation, while exposure to brentuximab vedotin was not uniform. The TCR was taken from a human donor with classical Hodgkin lymphoma. V and J are TRBV7-7 and TRBJ2-7; tentative D call: TRBD1 (6 bases). Material: peripheral blood mononuclear cells (PBMCs), obtained before the fourth cycle of nivolumab. The CDR3 loop reads CASSPGTSSYEQYF. DNA for the CDR3: TGTGCCAGCAGCCCCGGGACAAGCTCCTACGAGCAGTACTTC.